This entry concerns a single T cell receptor beta chain. What it recognizes is unknown. 60 Vbeta and 13 Jbeta primers were used in PCR. Clones were read by immunoSEQ multiplex PCR, and TCRdb kept only the in-frame ones, dropping some. This repertoire shows approximately 140,000 clones, around 77% found once; its top ten account for about 1%. This entry comes from a study of cytomegalovirus exposure and HLA in healthy donors. Study results and limitations: Data from an earlier analysis indicated that most TCR beta V segments were productive either about 90% or about 30% of the time. Later analysis placed DRB1 highest and HLA-C lowest in TCR association rates, which differed by HLA locus.

This CDR3 spans 13 amino acids. Deletions cut 4 bases from V and 3 bases from J, with 9 bases between. Germline assignment: CDR1 MDHEN and CDR2 SYDVKM. The sequence was obtained from a woman aged 60 to 75 in good health and CMV-seronegative. Sequencing used PBMCs. V usage is TRBV28 and J usage is TRBJ1-1; D perhaps matches TRBD1 (6 bases). The CDR3 nucleotides read TGTGCCAGCAGTTCTCGACAGGACACTGAAGCTTTCTTT. As protein: CASSSRQDTEAFF.